These 9 T cell receptor beta chains originate from one sample sequenced in a study of T-cell memory formation after mild COVID-19. TCRdb redid the calling of the 5' RACE reads with MiXCR, one entry per CDR3 protein. The sample lists under 400,000 distinct CDR3 sequences; 28% were seen once. Sequenced material: PBMCs or a T cell subset sorted from them (not recorded which). The receptors come from an adult woman who had mild COVID-19 (a few samples of this study predate the infection). Cell type and time point are not known.

Many counts were recorded for this clonotype. The gene calls are TRBV10-3 and TRBJ2-3, with a weak D call TRBD2 (6 bases). V lost 2 bases to trimming and J lost 5 bases, with 17 bases between them. CDR1 and CDR2 (germline): ENHRY, SYGVKD. CDR3 length equals 16 residues. The CDR3 DNA reads TGTGCCATCAGTGAGCGAGCGGGCCGAGCACGAGATACGCAGTATTTT. This translates into CAISERAGRARDTQYF.

This clonotype was detected ten times or more. The chain employs TRBV12-3 or TRBV12-4 and TRBJ1-4; 10 bases align to TRBD1. The CDR3 has 14 amino acids. The trim removed 5 bases at V and 5 bases at J, leaving 2 bases unmatched. CDR3 protein: CASSPGQGNEKLFF. For the CDR3, the DNA is TGTGCCAGCAGTCCGGGACAGGGGAATGAAAAACTGTTTTTT.

The gene calls are TRBV6-5 and TRBJ2-7, with 7 bases that match TRBD1. Germline lookup yields CDR1 MNHEY and CDR2 SVGAGI. This CDR3 spans 13 amino acids. With V trimmed by 6 bases and J by 1 base, 3 bases remained unmatched. The DNA for the CDR3 is TGTGCCAGCAGCCAGGGGGTATCCTACGAGCAGTACTTC. This translates into CASSQGVSYEQYF.

A few counts support this clonotype. This chain uses TRBV10-3 with TRBJ2-1; D remains ambiguous. The CDR3 totals 12 residues. In germline, CDR1 is ENHRY, CDR2 SYGVKD. V was clipped by 0 bases and J by 9 bases, with 6 bases between them. The DNA for the CDR3 is TGTGCCATCAGTGAGTCGGTAGGTGAGCAGTTCTTC. It encodes CAISESVGEQFF.

The chain couples TRBV11-1 to TRBJ2-3; 7 nucleotides agree with TRBD1. Unmatched junction bases numbered 9, after V lost 4 bases and J lost 2 bases. Germline V CDR1 and CDR2: SGHAT, FQDESV (reference sequence). The CDR3 has 16 amino acids. CDR3 DNA sequence: TGTGCCAGCAGCTACGAGACAGGGTGGGACACAGATACGCAGTATTTT. This gives the protein CASSYETGWDTDTQYF.

The genes are TRBV2 and TRBJ2-5; no clear D gene. Germline CDR1 reads SNHLY; CDR2 reads FYNNEI. The CDR3 is made up of 13 amino acids. V lost 6 bases and J 0 bases, leaving 8 bases between the germline ends. This CDR3 is CASRGYNQETQYF. Here the CDR3 DNA reads TGTGCCAGCAGAGGGTATAACCAAGAGACCCAGTACTTC.

The V gene is TRBV5-1, the J gene TRBJ1-5; a weak D match, TRBD1 (5 bases). CDR3 size: 14 residues. Germline lookup yields CDR1 SGHRS and CDR2 YFSETQ. Trimming took off 0 bases at V and 5 bases at J, with 9 bases between the two ends. The CDR3 loop reads CASSLEPGDQPQHF. In nucleotides, the CDR3 is TGCGCCAGCAGCTTGGAACCGGGGGATCAGCCCCAGCATTTT.

The chain is built from TRBV6-5 and TRBJ2-1, with D hard to call. Deletions cut 0 bases from V and 0 bases from J, with 12 bases between. This CDR3 region has 17 residues. The germline gives CDR1 MNHEY, CDR2 SVGAGI. The CDR3 sequence: CASSYSPPESSYNEQFF. CDR3 nucleotides: TGTGCCAGCAGTTACTCGCCCCCTGAGAGCTCCTACAATGAGCAGTTCTTC.

This chain connects TRBV12-3 or TRBV12-4 to TRBJ1-2; 9 nucleotides agree with TRBD1. J lost 4 bases, V lost 8 bases, and 5 bases had no gene match. The length of the CDR3 is 13 residues. This chain's CDR3 is CASRGQGAYGYTF. The CDR3 DNA is TGTGCCAGCCGGGGACAGGGAGCCTATGGCTACACCTTC.